This T cell receptor (beta chain) was documented in a study of T-cell reconstitution after alpha-beta-depleted transplantation in children. Per the germline V gene, CDR1 is KGHDR and CDR2 is SFDVKD. This CDR3 has 16 residues. V shed 3 bases and J 2 bases; nucleotides not matched to a gene: 7. A TCRbeta library incorporating unique molecular identifiers was prepared. TCRdb used MiXCR to reprocess the PCR reads, holding one entry per CDR3 protein. Here the sample spans some 440,000 distinct CDR3 sequences, roughly 16% being singletons. Study-wide results and caveats: Several hundred expanded graft clones reportedly gave rise to the alpha-beta T cells present about two months after transplant. T cells produced anew were the main source of T-cell counts and diversity one year after transplant. After transplant, high TCRbeta diversity at day 60 in some patients arose from surviving recipient T cells and thymic progenitors.

A word on this clonotype: No antigen is known for it.

This chain joins TRBV24-1 and TRBJ2-7; TRBD1 aligns across 9 bases. The starting material was PBMCs, mostly from graft donor cells, obtained 360 days after TCRalphabeta/CD19-depleted stem cell transplant. This sequence was found in a boy under two years old who had a stem cell transplant for Wiskott-Aldrich syndrome, so the T cells may come from the graft donor. CDR3 DNA sequence: TGTGCCACCAGTGATCCCCGACAGGGGGGCACCTACGAGCAGTACTTC. As protein: CATSDPRQGGTYEQYF.